Described below is a single T cell receptor (beta chain) sequence and its context. Its antigen is unknown. The germline V gene has CDR1 SGHNT and CDR2 YYREEE (reference sequence). The CDR3 is made up of 16 amino acids. Trimming removed 6 bases from V and 3 bases from J; junction bases left unmatched: 11. The source of the sample is a study of cytomegalovirus exposure and HLA in healthy donors. Findings and limits, study-wide: A list of approximately 150 TCR beta chains associated with cytomegalovirus was given. Among CMV-associated TCR beta chains, most appeared HLA-restricted in a later analysis.

PCR amplification relied on 60 Vbeta primers (plus 13 Jbeta primers). This table comes from immunoSEQ multiplex PCR, and its TCRdb copy is limited to in-frame clones, with some not included. The repertoire has roughly 160,000 clones, around 72% of them found once; the top ten carry less than 3%. The sequenced sample consisted of PBMCs. The sequence was obtained from a female donor in good health and CMV-seronegative. The V and J genes are TRBV5-4 and TRBJ2-2; 7 bases map to TRBD2. The CDR3 spells CASTAAGRVDTGELFF. CDR3 in DNA: TGTGCCAGCACCGCAGCGGGGCGTGTGGACACCGGGGAGCTGTTTTTT. Combining the CDR3 with reference TRBV5-4 and TRBJ2-2 gives the whole variable domain ETGVTQSPTHLIKTRGQQVTLRCSSQSGHNTVSWYQQALGQGPQFIFQYYREEENGRGNFPPRFSGLQFPNYSSELNVNALELDDSALYLCASTAAGRVDTGELFFGEGSRLTVL.